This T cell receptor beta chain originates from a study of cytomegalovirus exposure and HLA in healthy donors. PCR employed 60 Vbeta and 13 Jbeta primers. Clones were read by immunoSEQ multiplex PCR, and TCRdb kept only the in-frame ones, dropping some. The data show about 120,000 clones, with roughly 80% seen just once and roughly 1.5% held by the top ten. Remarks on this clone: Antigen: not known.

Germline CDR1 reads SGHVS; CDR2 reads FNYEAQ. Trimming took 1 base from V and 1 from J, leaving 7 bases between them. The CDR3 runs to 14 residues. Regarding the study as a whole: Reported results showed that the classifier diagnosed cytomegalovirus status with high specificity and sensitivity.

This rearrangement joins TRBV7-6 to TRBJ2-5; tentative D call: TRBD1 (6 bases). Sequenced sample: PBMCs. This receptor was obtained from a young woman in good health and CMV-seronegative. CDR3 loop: CASSLGRGQETQYF. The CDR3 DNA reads TGTGCCAGCAGCTTAGGCAGGGGCCAAGAGACCCAGTACTTC.